This T cell receptor beta chain emerged from a study of siplizumab effects on memory and regulatory T cells. The repertoire was sequenced with immunoSEQ multiplex PCR; TCRdb's copy has only in-frame clones and lacks some. The profile shows about 87,000 clones, about 87% of them singletons. Overall study findings and caveats: The study found that siplizumab significantly reduced alloreactive sequences traceable to unstimulated CD4+ memory cells. Assignment of a naive or memory phenotype failed for roughly 80-95% of the proliferating CD4+ or CD8+ clones.

Comments on this clone: Its antigen is unidentified.

This CDR3 spans 15 amino acids. Trimming stripped 2 bases from V and 7 bases from J, with 18 bases between. Germline V gene lookup returns CDR1 SGDLS and CDR2 YYNGEE. The receptor was isolated from a human donor in good health. The gene calls are TRBV9 and TRBJ1-1, with D maybe TRBD1 (6 bases). Sequencing was carried out using Tregs sorted from blood. This CDR3 is CASSVIEGGHSEAFF. The CDR3 coding sequence is TGTGCCAGCAGCGTGATAGAGGGGGGGCATAGTGAAGCTTTCTTT.